This TCR beta chain was recorded in a study of T-cell reconstitution after alpha-beta-depleted transplantation in children. The TCRbeta library was prepared with unique molecular identifiers. MiXCR, applied by TCRdb to the PCR reads, yields one record per CDR3 protein. The table has about 610,000 distinct CDR3 sequences, 10% to 13% seen once; the top ten hold 3.5% to 5%. Trimming took off 4 bases at V and 5 bases at J, with 10 bases between the two ends. The CDR3 covers 12 residues. CDR1 SQVTM and CDR2 ANQGSEA come from the germline V gene. This clonotype was recorded at least ten times. This TCR was sampled from a human donor who donated a stem cell graft to a child with acute myeloid leukemia. The V call is TRBV29-1, the J call TRBJ2-3; D ambiguous. Sequenced material: PBMCs from the stem cell graft donor, taken from the stem cell graft. The CDR3 region is CSVVVGGDTQYF. The CDR3 DNA reads as TGCAGCGTTGTGGTAGGCGGAGATACGCAGTATTTT.